Listed below are T cell receptor beta chains from one sample, sequenced in a study of T cell responses to AZD1222 COVID-19 vaccine. Profiled with immunoSEQ multiplex PCR; TCRdb holds only in-frame clones, not every one. This sample has some 170,000 clones, with more than 85% found just once. Sequenced here: peripheral blood, sampled 28 days after the second AZD1222 dose. The source of these receptors is an adult who received the AZD1222 COVID-19 vaccine. The CDR3 runs from the conserved cysteine through the conserved F or W. The order of the fields is CDR3 protein, CDR3 DNA, V gene, clone size, D gene, J gene. The D gene is left open where the match is weak. Part of the rows lack a size; the others show once, few, many or a class for expanded clones.

cdr3_aa: CALTLHSGNTIYF; cdr3_nt: TGTGCCTTGACACTACACTCTGGAAACACCATATATTTT; v_call: TRBV30; clone_size: NA; d_call: NA; j_call: TRBJ1-3
cdr3_aa: CASSSSDRYHGYTF; cdr3_nt: TGTGCCAGCAGTTCTTCCGACAGGTACCATGGCTACACCTTC; v_call: TRBV27; clone_size: NA; d_call: NA; j_call: TRBJ1-2
cdr3_aa: CASSPRGLLGTEAFF; cdr3_nt: TGTGCCAGCTCACCCAGGGGGCTACTAGGCACTGAAGCTTTCTTT; v_call: TRBV18; clone_size: NA; d_call: TRBD1; j_call: TRBJ1-1
cdr3_aa: CASSQSQSYYEQYF; cdr3_nt: TGTGCCAGCAGCCAGTCCCAAAGCTACTACGAGCAGTACTTC; v_call: TRBV3-1/TRBV3-2; clone_size: once; d_call: NA; j_call: TRBJ2-7
cdr3_aa: CASSAPYHRGLYNEQFF; cdr3_nt: TGTGCCAGCAGCGCCCCGTACCACAGGGGGCTCTACAATGAGCAGTTCTTC; v_call: TRBV9; clone_size: NA; d_call: TRBD1; j_call: TRBJ2-1
cdr3_aa: CASSLTSGNPHNEQFF; cdr3_nt: TGCGCCAGCAGCTTGACTAGCGGGAATCCGCACAATGAGCAGTTCTTC; v_call: TRBV5-1; clone_size: NA; d_call: TRBD2; j_call: TRBJ2-1
cdr3_aa: CASSIGLAGFTDTQYF; cdr3_nt: TGCGCCAGCAGCATAGGACTAGCGGGGTTCACAGATACGCAGTATTTT; v_call: TRBV5-1; clone_size: NA; d_call: TRBD2; j_call: TRBJ2-3
cdr3_aa: CASSPWAEGETQYF; cdr3_nt: TGTGCCAGCAGTCCCTGGGCTGAGGGAGAGACCCAGTACTTC; v_call: TRBV5-5; clone_size: NA; d_call: NA; j_call: TRBJ2-5
cdr3_aa: CASGGQGAYEQYF; cdr3_nt: TGTGCCAGCGGGGGACAGGGGGCCTACGAGCAGTACTTC; v_call: TRBV19; clone_size: NA; d_call: TRBD1; j_call: TRBJ2-7
cdr3_aa: CASSSTWNEKLFF; cdr3_nt: TGTGCCAGCAGCTCAACGTGGAATGAAAAACTGTTTTTT; v_call: TRBV5-5; clone_size: NA; d_call: NA; j_call: TRBJ1-4
cdr3_aa: CASSSTGKETQYF; cdr3_nt: TGTGCCAGCAGCTCCACAGGAAAAGAGACCCAGTACTTC; v_call: TRBV13; clone_size: NA; d_call: NA; j_call: TRBJ2-5